This T cell receptor (beta chain) was found in a study of blood T cells in healthy people across ages (dated by TCRdb to between 2014 and 2017). Regarding the research as a whole: In model experiments, roughly one uniquely barcoded TCR beta cDNA molecule per two T cells was captured by template switching. To avoid experimental bias, donors of different ages were randomly spread across the sequencing lanes. The study analyzed two additional independent replicas of 1 million unique cDNA reads from the same blood draw for two donors, one aged 18 to 29 and one aged 80 or older. Age-related changes in TCR beta repertoire diversity were measured in the study by deep sequencing normalized with unique cDNA molecular identifiers. Four age groups were formed from the donors: young (average about 17 years), middle-aged (less than 40), aged (approximately 60) and long-lived (around 80).

Spanning cysteine to phenylalanine, the CDR3 consists of 17 amino acids. The entry retains the CDR3 DNA only, 51 bases that are in frame from base 1. CDR1 and CDR2 are read off the germline V gene (reference sequence) as MNHNY and SVGAGI. Results the study describes overall, beyond this receptor: There was a strong correlation between observed TCR beta diversity and the percentage of naive T cells measured by flow cytometry. Estimates of total diversity based on one million sequenced T cells were considered lower bounds and underestimates. The long-lived group showed more naive CD4+ T cells, fewer expanded clones and increased TCR diversity than the aged group, suggesting age selection. Conclusive comparison of naive and antigen-experienced compartments was prevented by the profiling of bulk unsorted PBMCs. The CMV infection status of donors was not known, potentially confounding age-related changes in expanded clonotypes. Observed TCR beta diversity per million T cells fell roughly linearly with age, and a significant reduction was already apparent by age approximately 40.

The library relied on 5' RACE. The listed sequencing device is Illumina HiSeq 2500. A second roughly 7 to 11 cycle PCR used a sample-barcoded 5' primer and a J-beta primer mix. A template-switch 5' adaptor carrying 12 random nucleotides introduced a unique molecular identifier onto each TCR beta cDNA molecule. Each sample yielded at least 3 million CDR3-containing paired-end reads. First-strand cDNA was synthesized from all RNA with the Mint cDNA synthesis kit, primed by a TRBC-specific oligonucleotide. After uracil-DNA glycosylase treatment, a first 18-cycle PCR used universal primers M1SS and BC2_uni_R on all cDNA. Per the original workflow: Normalization of each sample was performed by random selection of 1 million high-quality reads, each carrying a distinct molecular identifier. Instead of being binned into consensus sequences, reads that shared molecular identifiers were thrown out. CDR3 identification, clonotype clustering and error correction used MiTCR with a Q25 quality threshold and the strictest error-elimination algorithm. A nonparametric unseen species model with Euler transformation was used to estimate lower-bound total TCR beta diversity. Using fastp trimming at Q25 and MiXCR clonotype assembly, TCRdb reanalyzed the public sequencing data and kept in-frame beta chains. When rows share a CDR3 protein, they turn into one entry using the most common DNA and genes. V and J calls and clone size were set by TCRdb, not the authors. The sample table records roughly 680,000 distinct CDR3 sequences; around 50% of these occur just once. About 13% of the sample is taken by the ten largest.

Points on this clonotype: Its antigen remains unidentified. Qualities for individual bases were not recorded, and no much larger clone is one base off.

Systemically healthy Caucasian individuals from Russia, approximately 39 in total and aged 6 to 90 years, were included as donors. Around 9.7 milliliters of peripheral blood were collected from each donor into EDTA-treated Vacutainer tubes. Ficoll-Paque density-gradient centrifugation was used to isolate PBMCs, with at least 6.5 million per sample. Total RNA was extracted from PBMCs with Trizol reagent, with at least 6 micrograms obtained per sample. The percentages of naive CD45RAhigh/CD27high T cells were determined by flow cytometry on a PBMC aliquot from every donor. The sequenced material came from blood. The source of this sequence is a woman older than 75 in good health. The V and J genes are TRBV6-6 and TRBJ2-5, with 7 bases in between that match TRBD2. The J call may not be correct, given that the DNA end is closer to TRBJ2-7. The CDR3 loop reads CASSPGSGTGTTFEQYF. In nucleotide form, the sequence is TGTGCCAGCAGCCCAGGGAGCGGGACGGGAACGACGTTCGAGCAGTACTTC.